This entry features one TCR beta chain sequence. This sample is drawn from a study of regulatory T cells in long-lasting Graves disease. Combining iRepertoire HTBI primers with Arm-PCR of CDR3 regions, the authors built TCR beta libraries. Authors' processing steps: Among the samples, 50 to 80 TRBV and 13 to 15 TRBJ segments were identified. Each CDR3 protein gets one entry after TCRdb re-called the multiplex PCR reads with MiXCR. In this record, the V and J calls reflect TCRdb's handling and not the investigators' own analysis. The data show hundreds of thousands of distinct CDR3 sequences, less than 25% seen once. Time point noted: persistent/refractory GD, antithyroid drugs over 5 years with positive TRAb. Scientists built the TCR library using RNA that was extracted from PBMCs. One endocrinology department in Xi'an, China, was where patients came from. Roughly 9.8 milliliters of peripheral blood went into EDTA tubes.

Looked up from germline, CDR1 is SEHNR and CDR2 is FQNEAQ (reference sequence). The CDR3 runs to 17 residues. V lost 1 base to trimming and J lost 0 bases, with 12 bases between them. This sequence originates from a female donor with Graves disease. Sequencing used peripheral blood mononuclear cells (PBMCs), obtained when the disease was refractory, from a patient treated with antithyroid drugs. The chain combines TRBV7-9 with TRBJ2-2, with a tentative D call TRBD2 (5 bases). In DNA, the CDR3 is TGTGCCAGCAGCTTAGTGTTGAGGGCCCCGAACACCGGGGAGCTGTTTTTT. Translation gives CASSLVLRAPNTGELFF.